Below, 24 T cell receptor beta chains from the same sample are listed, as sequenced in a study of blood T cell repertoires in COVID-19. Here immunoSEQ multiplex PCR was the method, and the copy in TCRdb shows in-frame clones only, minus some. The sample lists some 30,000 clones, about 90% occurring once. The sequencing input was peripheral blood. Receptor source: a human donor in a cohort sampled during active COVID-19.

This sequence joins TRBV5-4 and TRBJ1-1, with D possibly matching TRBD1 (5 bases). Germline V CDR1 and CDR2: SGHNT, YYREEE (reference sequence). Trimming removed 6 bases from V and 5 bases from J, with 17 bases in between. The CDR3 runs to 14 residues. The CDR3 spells CASKEGAVVTEAFF. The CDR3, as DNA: TGTGCCAGCAAGGAAGGGGCCGTCGTTACTGAAGCTTTCTTT.

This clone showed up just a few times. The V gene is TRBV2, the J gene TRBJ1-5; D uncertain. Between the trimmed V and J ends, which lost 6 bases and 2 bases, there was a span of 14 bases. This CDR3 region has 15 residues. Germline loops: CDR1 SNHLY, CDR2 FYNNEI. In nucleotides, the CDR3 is TGTGCCAGCAGAGGACTCATCGGGGGCAATCAGCCCCAGCATTTT. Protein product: CASRGLIGGNQPQHF.

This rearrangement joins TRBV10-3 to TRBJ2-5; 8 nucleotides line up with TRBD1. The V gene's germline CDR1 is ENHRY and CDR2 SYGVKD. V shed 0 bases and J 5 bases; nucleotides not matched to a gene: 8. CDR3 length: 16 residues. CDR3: CAISESPQGAWETQYF. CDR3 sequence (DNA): TGTGCCATCAGTGAGTCGCCCCAGGGGGCGTGGGAGACCCAGTACTTC.

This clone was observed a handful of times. CDR3 residues: CASSRPGTTQHEQYF. CDR3 in DNA: TGTGCCAGCAGCCGCCCCGGGACTACCCAGCACGAGCAGTACTTC. The chain links TRBV11-2 to TRBJ2-7, with 7 positions matching TRBD2. With 5 bases clipped from V and 5 bases from J, the junction kept 12 bases outside the gene matches. This CDR3 contains 15 residues. The germline V gene has CDR1 SGHAT and CDR2 FQNNGV.

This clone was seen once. The CDR3 protein is CAWSEGTVTNEKLFF. The DNA for the CDR3 is TGTGCCTGGAGCGAAGGGACAGTGACTAATGAAAAACTGTTTTTT. The chain is built from TRBV30 and TRBJ1-4; 7 bases line up with TRBD1. The junction had 6 bases not matched to a gene; V was cut back by 3 bases and J by 2 bases. Germline lookup yields CDR1 GTSNPN and CDR2 SVGIG (reference sequence). CDR3 length: 15 residues. Filled out from reference TRBV30 and TRBJ1-4, the complete variable domain reads SQTIHQWPATLVQPVGSPLSLECTVEGTSNPNLYWYRQAAGRGLQLLFYSVGIGQISSEVPQNLSASRPQDRQFILSSKKLLLSDSGFYLCAWSEGTVTNEKLFFGSGTQLSVL.

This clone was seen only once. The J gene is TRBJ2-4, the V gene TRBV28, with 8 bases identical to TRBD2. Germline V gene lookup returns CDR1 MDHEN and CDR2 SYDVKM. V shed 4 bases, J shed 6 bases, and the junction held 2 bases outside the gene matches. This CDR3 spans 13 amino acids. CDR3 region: CASSSGGRNIQYF. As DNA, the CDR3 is TGTGCCAGCAGTTCGGGGGGGAGAAACATTCAGTACTTC.

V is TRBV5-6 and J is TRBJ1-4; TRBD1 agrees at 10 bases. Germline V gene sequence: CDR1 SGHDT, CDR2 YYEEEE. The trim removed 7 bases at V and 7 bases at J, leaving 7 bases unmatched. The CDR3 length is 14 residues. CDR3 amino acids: CASGLRTGGEKLFF. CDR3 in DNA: TGTGCCAGCGGACTAAGGACAGGGGGTGAAAAACTGTTTTTT. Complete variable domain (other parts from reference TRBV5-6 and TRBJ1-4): DAGVTQSPTHLIKTRGQQVTLRCSPKSGHDTVSWYQQALGQGPQFIFQYYEEEERQRGNFPDRFSGHQFPNYSSELNVNALLLGDSALYLCASGLRTGGEKLFFGSGTQLSVL.

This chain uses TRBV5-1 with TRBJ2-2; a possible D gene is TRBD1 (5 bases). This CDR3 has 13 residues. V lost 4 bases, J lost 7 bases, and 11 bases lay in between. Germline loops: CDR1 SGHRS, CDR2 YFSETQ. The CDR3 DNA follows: TGCGCCAGCAGCCCCCAGGGTAACGGGGAGCTGTTTTTT. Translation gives CASSPQGNGELFF.

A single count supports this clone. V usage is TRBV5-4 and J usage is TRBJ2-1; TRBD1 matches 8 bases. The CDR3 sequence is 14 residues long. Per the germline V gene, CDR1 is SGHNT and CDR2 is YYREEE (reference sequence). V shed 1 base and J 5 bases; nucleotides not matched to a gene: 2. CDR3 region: CASSLNRGDNEQFF. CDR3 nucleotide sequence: TGTGCCAGCAGCTTGAACAGGGGGGACAATGAGCAGTTCTTC.

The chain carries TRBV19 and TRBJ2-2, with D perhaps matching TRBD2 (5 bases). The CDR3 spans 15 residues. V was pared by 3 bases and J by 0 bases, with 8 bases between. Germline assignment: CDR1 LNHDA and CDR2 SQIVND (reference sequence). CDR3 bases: TGTGCCAGTAGTATGTCGGAGGCGAACACCGGGGAGCTGTTTTTT. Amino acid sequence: CASSMSEANTGELFF.

The chain's CDR3 is CSVMTGAYRDNEQFF. The CDR3 region has the DNA TGCAGCGTTATGACAGGCGCCTATCGGGACAATGAGCAGTTCTTC. The chain recombines TRBV29-1 with TRBJ2-1; a possible D gene is TRBD1 (6 bases). CDR3 length equals 15 residues. Germline V gene sequence: CDR1 SQVTM, CDR2 ANQGSEA. The V end was cut by 5 bases, the J end by 5 bases, with 19 bases between.

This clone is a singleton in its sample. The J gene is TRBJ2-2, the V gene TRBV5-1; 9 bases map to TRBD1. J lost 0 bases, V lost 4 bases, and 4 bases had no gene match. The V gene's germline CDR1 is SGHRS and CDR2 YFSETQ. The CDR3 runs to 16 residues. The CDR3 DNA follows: TGCGCCAGCAGCCTTGACAGGGGGGCGAACACCGGGGAGCTGTTTTTT. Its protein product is CASSLDRGANTGELFF.

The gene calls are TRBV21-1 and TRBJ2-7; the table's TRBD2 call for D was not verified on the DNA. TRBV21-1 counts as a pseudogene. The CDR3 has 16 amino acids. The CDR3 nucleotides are TGTGCCAGCAGCCTAGGAGGGGGGGCCGGCTCCTACGAGCAGTACTTC. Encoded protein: CASSLGGGAGSYEQYF.

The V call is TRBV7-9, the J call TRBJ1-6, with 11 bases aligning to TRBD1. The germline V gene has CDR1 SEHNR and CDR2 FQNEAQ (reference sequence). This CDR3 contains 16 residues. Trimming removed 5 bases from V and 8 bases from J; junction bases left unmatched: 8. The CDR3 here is CASSHRGTGGDSPLHF. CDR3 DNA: TGTGCCAGCAGCCACCGCGGGACAGGGGGTGATTCACCCCTCCACTTT. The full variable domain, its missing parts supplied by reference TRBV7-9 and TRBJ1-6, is DTGVSQNPRHKITKRGQNVTFRCDPISEHNRLYWYRQTLGQGPEFLTYFQNEAQLEKSRLLSDRFSAERPKGSFSTLEIQRTEQGDSAMYLCASSHRGTGGDSPLHFGNGTRLTVT.

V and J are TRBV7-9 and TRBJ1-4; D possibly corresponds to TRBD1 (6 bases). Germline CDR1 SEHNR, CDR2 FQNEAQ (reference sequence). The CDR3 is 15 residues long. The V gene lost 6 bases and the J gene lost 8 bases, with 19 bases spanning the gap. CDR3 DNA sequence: TGTGCCAGCAGTGACGCCGGGGGGCGCGAGGAAAAACTGTTTTTT. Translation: CASSDAGGREEKLFF.

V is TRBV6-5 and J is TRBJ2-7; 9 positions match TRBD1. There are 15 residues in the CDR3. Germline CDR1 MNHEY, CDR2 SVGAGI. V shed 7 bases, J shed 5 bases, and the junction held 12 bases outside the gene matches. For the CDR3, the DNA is TGTGCCAGCATTCCACCGGGACAGGGATTCCACGAGCAGTACTTC. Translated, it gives CASIPPGQGFHEQYF.

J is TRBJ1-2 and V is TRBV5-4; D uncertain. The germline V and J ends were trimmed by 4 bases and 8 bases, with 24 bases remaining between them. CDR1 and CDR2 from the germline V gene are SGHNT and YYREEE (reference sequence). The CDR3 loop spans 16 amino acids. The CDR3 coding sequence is TGTGCCAGCAGCCCTCCCATAGAGGGAGATGTGGGGGGCTACACCTTC. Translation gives CASSPPIEGDVGGYTF.

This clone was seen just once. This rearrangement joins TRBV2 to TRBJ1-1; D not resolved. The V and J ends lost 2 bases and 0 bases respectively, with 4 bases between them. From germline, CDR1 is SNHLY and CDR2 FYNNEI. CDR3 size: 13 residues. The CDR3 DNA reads TGTGCCAGCAGTGAACGGGTGAACACTGAAGCTTTCTTT. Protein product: CASSERVNTEAFF. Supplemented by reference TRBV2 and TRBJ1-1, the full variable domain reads EPEVTQTPSHQVTQMGQEVILRCVPISNHLYFYWYRQILGQKVEFLVSFYNNEISEKSEIFDDQFSVERPDGSNFTLKIRSTKLEDSAMYFCASSERVNTEAFFGQGTRLTVV.

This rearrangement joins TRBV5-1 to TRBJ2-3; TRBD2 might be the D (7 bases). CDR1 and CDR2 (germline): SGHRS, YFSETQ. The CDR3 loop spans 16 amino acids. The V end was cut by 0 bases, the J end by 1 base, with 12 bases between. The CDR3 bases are TGCGCCAGCAGCTTGGTTGCGGGGGCGGGCACAGATACGCAGTATTTT. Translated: CASSLVAGAGTDTQYF.

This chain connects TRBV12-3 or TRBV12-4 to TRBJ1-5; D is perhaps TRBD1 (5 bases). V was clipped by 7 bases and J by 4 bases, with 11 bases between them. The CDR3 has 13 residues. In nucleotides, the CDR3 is TGTGCCAGCACTTTGTCAGGGAATCAGCCCCAGCATTTT. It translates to CASTLSGNQPQHF.

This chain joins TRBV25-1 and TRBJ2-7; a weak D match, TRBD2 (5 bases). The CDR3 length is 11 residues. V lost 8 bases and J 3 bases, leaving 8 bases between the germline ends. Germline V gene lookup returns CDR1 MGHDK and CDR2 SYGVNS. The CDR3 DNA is TGTGCCAGCGGACGGGGCTACGAGCAGTACTTC. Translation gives CASGRGYEQYF.

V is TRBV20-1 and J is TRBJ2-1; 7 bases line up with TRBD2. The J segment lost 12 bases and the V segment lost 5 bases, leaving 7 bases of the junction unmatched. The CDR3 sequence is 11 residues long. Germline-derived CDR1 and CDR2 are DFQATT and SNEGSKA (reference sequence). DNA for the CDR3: TGCAGTGCTGATCCGACGGGAGGGCAGTTCTTC. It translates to CSADPTGGQFF.

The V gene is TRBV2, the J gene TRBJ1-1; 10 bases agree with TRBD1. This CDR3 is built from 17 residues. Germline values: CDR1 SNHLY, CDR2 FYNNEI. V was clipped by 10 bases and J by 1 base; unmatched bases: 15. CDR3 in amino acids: CATQYRPGTGANTEAFF. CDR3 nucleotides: TGTGCCACACAATATCGTCCCGGGACAGGGGCGAACACTGAAGCTTTCTTT.

As DNA, the CDR3 is TGTGCCAGCAGCCCCCTTTCCGGGAGCTATGGCTACACCTTC. Its protein is CASSPLSGSYGYTF. V and J are TRBV7-9 and TRBJ1-2; D gene uncertain. This CDR3 spans 14 amino acids. CDR1 and CDR2 (germline): SEHNR, FQNEAQ (reference sequence). Trimming cost V 5 bases and J 4 bases, with 14 bases left between them.